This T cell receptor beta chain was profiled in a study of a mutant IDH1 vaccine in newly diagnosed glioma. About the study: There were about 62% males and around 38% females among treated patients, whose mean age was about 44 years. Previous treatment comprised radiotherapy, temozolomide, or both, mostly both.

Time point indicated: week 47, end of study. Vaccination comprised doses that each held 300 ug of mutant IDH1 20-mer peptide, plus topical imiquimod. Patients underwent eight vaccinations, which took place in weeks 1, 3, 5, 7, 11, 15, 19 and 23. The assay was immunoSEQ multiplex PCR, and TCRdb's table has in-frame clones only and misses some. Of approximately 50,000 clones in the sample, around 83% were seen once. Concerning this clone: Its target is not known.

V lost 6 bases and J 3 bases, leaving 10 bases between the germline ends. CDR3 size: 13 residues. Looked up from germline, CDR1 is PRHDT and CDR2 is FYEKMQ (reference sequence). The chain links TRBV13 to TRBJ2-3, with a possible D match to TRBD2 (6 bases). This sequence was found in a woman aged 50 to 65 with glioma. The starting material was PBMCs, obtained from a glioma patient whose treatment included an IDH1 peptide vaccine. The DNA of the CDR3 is TGTGCCAGCAGTTACCGGGGGACAGATACGCAGTATTTT. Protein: CASSYRGTDTQYF.